Below are 19 T cell receptor beta chains sequenced from a single sample in a study of TIL therapy for anti-PD-1-resistant metastatic lung cancer. Described time point: pre-treatment sample, taken before nivolumab and TIL therapy. Pleural nodules or supraclavicular lymph nodes made up most of the excised metastases sampled. Sequencing used immunoSEQ v3. The method was immunoSEQ multiplex PCR; TCRdb's version includes in-frame clones alone and lacks a portion of them. The sample consists of approximately 95,000 clones, about 71% of them appearing once. Sample: tumor tissue, taken at baseline. These receptors were taken from a person aged 25 to 85 with non-small cell lung cancer.

This clone was observed many times. The chain has TRBV9 and TRBJ2-2, with 10 bases lining up with TRBD2. V was pared by 2 bases and J by 4 bases, with 5 bases of the junction left unmatched. The germline gives CDR1 SGDLS, CDR2 YYNGEE. The CDR3 consists of 16 residues. CDR3 amino acids: CASSVRSGGFTGELFF. CDR3 in DNA: TGTGCCAGCAGCGTGCGTAGCGGGGGGTTCACCGGGGAGCTGTTTTTT.

V and J are TRBV27 and TRBJ2-7; either TRBD1 or TRBD2 may supply D (5 bases each). The CDR3 totals 13 residues. Germline CDR1 MNHEY, CDR2 SMNVEV (reference sequence). The V end was cut by 5 bases, the J end by 3 bases, with 11 bases between. This CDR3 reads CASSPTRGYEQYF. The CDR3 DNA reads as TGTGCCAGCAGTCCTACTAGGGGCTACGAGCAGTACTTC.

In its sample, this clone was seen a few times. CDR3 in amino acids: CAWSKREPYNEQFF. The CDR3 nucleotides read TGTGCCTGGAGTAAGCGGGAGCCCTACAATGAGCAGTTCTTC. J is TRBJ2-1 and V is TRBV30; 8 bases map to TRBD2. The germline V gene has CDR1 GTSNPN and CDR2 SVGIG (reference sequence). Germline trimming cut 2 bases from V and 2 bases from J; bases unmatched to any gene: 2. The CDR3 length is 14 residues.

J is TRBJ1-4 and V is TRBV18; D remains unclear. The V end was cut by 3 bases, the J end by 2 bases, with 4 bases between. The CDR3 extends over 13 amino acids. CDR1 and CDR2 (germline): KGHSH, LQKENI. CDR3 amino acids: CASSPGTNEKLFF. Written as DNA, the CDR3 is TGTGCCAGCTCACCGGGGACTAATGAAAAACTGTTTTTT.

This clone was picked up one time. This CDR3 is CASSYTGGGQNEQFF. In DNA, the CDR3 is TGTGCCAGCAGTTACACTGGCGGGGGGCAGAATGAGCAGTTCTTC. The rearrangement links TRBV6-2 or TRBV6-3 to TRBJ2-1, with 8 bases aligning to TRBD2. Germline CDR1 reads MNHEY; CDR2 reads SVGEGT. V lost 2 bases to trimming and J lost 7 bases; unmatched junction nucleotides: 7. The CDR3 totals 15 residues.

This clone was found a few times. The CDR3 DNA follows: TGTGCCACCAGCAGAGATAGGGTCCGGGAGCAGTACTTC. Protein product: CATSRDRVREQYF. J is TRBJ2-7 and V is TRBV15; D not certain. CDR3 length: 13 residues. V was cut by 0 bases and J by 7 bases, with 10 bases left in between. Germline values: CDR1 LNHNV, CDR2 YYDKDF (reference sequence).

V gene TRBV6-5 combines with J gene TRBJ1-1; 7 nucleotides agree with TRBD1. Per germline, CDR1 MNHEY and CDR2 SVGAGI. The CDR3 is 14 residues long. V was pared by 8 bases and J by 6 bases, with 12 bases of the junction left unmatched. For the CDR3, the DNA is TGTGCCAGCCCCCGAGTGACAGGGAAGGCTGAAGCTTTCTTT. This translates into CASPRVTGKAEAFF.

This clone was found a few times. The genes are TRBV4-2 and TRBJ2-7, with 9 bases fitting TRBD2. Germline V gene lookup returns CDR1 LGHNA and CDR2 YNFKEQ. V gave up 0 bases and J gave up 5 bases; unmatched junction bases: 8. The CDR3 sequence is 16 residues long. This CDR3 reads CASSQERLAELHEQYF. The DNA for the CDR3 is TGTGCCAGCAGCCAAGAGAGACTAGCGGAGTTACACGAGCAGTACTTC.

This chain connects TRBV24-1 to TRBJ2-7; 8 bases match TRBD1. The CDR3 is made up of 19 amino acids. V lost 0 bases, J lost 2 bases, and 14 bases stayed unmatched. The germline V gene encodes CDR1 KGHDR and CDR2 SFDVKD. This CDR3 reads CATSDLEGQGASDTYEQYF. In DNA, the CDR3 is TGTGCCACCAGTGATTTGGAGGGGCAGGGGGCATCAGATACCTACGAGCAGTACTTC.

In this sample, this clone turned up a few times. The chain is built from TRBV11-2 and TRBJ1-2, with D possibly TRBD1 on 5 matching bases. V was trimmed by 3 bases and J by 13 bases, leaving 18 bases between them. This CDR3 has 13 amino acids. Germline CDR1 is SGHAT and CDR2 is FQNNGV. The CDR3 bases are TGTGCCAGCAGCTTCCGGGACGGTGGCCCCCCCACCTTC. This encodes CASSFRDGGPPTF. Using reference TRBV11-2 and TRBJ1-2 for the parts outside the CDR3, the full variable domain is EAGVAQSPRYKIIEKRQSVAFWCNPISGHATLYWYQQILGQGPKLLIQFQNNGVVDDSQLPKDRFSAERLKGVDSTLKIQPAKLEDSAVYLCASSFRDGGPPTFGSGTRLTVV.

This clone was counted between two and nine times. The V call is TRBV7-2, the J call TRBJ2-1; D remains unclear. Germline V gives CDR1 SGHTA, CDR2 FQGNSA. With 5 bases removed from V and 9 bases from J, the gap between germline ends came to 11 bases. The CDR3 consists of 12 residues. The CDR3: CASSLLESEQFF. The CDR3 nucleotides are TGTGCCAGCAGCCTGTTGGAGTCTGAGCAGTTCTTC.

The chain links TRBV27 to TRBJ2-1; D tentatively reads TRBD1 or TRBD2 (5 bases each). Trimming stripped 3 bases from V and 1 base from J, with 10 bases between. The CDR3 runs to 15 residues. From germline, CDR1 is MNHEY and CDR2 SMNVEV (reference sequence). The CDR3 nucleotides are TGTGCCAGCAGTTTGGGACGGGCTTCCTACAATGAGCAGTTCTTC. Translated: CASSLGRASYNEQFF.

The gene calls are TRBV29-1 and TRBJ1-2; 9 bases are a match to TRBD1. This CDR3 is 12 amino acids long. V was pared by 7 bases and J by 7 bases, with 7 bases of the junction left unmatched. CDR1 and CDR2 from the germline V gene are SQVTM and ANQGSEA. As DNA, the CDR3 is TGCAGCGCCGGGGACAGGGCGGGTGGCTACACCTTC. Its translation is CSAGDRAGGYTF.

The chain carries TRBV27 and TRBJ2-7; tentative D call: TRBD2 (6 bases). This CDR3 has 14 residues. V lost 3 bases and J lost 5, with 14 bases in between. The germline CDR1 and CDR2 sequences are MNHEY and SMNVEV (reference sequence). CDR3 DNA sequence: TGTGCCAGCAGTTTTGACGGGAGCAGAGACGAGCAGTACTTC. The encoded protein is CASSFDGSRDEQYF.

The chain carries TRBV19 and TRBJ2-2; 10 bases match TRBD1. V was clipped by 6 bases and J by 3 bases; unmatched bases: 7. The CDR3 totals 16 residues. The germline CDR1 and CDR2 sequences are LNHDA and SQIVND (reference sequence). CDR3 in amino acids: CASRRKGTGDTGELFF. CDR3 sequence (DNA): TGTGCCAGTAGGCGAAAGGGGACAGGGGACACCGGGGAGCTGTTTTTT. Complete variable domain (other parts from reference TRBV19 and TRBJ2-2): DGGITQSPKYLFRKEGQNVTLSCEQNLNHDAMYWYRQDPGQGLRLIYYSQIVNDFQKGDIAEGYSVSREKKESFPLTVTSAQKNPTAFYLCASRRKGTGDTGELFFGEGSRLTVL.

The chain joins TRBV19 to TRBJ1-2; D call uncertain. The CDR3 is 17 amino acids. Germline-derived CDR1 and CDR2 are LNHDA and SQIVND (reference sequence). V was trimmed by 5 bases and J by 2 bases, leaving 21 bases between them. The CDR3 loop is CASSDGGRRGSNYGYTF. The DNA for the CDR3 is TGTGCCAGTAGTGACGGAGGCCGTAGAGGATCAAACTATGGCTACACCTTC.

The chain links TRBV12-3 or TRBV12-4 to TRBJ2-1; unclear D gene. The V gene lost 6 bases and the J gene lost 8 bases, with 11 bases spanning the gap. The CDR3 has 12 amino acids. CDR3 loop: CASSPTMHEQFF. For the CDR3, the DNA is TGTGCCAGCAGCCCAACCATGCATGAGCAGTTCTTC.

The J gene is TRBJ2-5, the V gene TRBV30; tentatively, D is TRBD1 or TRBD2 (5 bases each). The germline CDR1 and CDR2 sequences are GTSNPN and SVGIG (reference sequence). Trimming left V 2 bases short and J 5 bases short, with 21 bases between. The CDR3 is made up of 16 amino acids. In nucleotides, the CDR3 is TGTGCCTGGAGTCAGATAGCCGGGACCCCAAAGGAGACCCAGTACTTC. Protein product: CAWSQIAGTPKETQYF.

The chain joins TRBV7-2 to TRBJ1-2; TRBD1 agrees at 8 bases. CDR3 size: 14 residues. Germline lookup yields CDR1 SGHTA and CDR2 FQGNSA. V was pared by 1 base and J by 5 bases, with 3 bases of the junction left unmatched. The CDR3 DNA follows: TGTGCCAGCAGCTTAGAGTGGACAGGGTATGGCTACACCTTC. Residues: CASSLEWTGYGYTF.